This is a list of T cell receptor beta chains from one sample in a study of OX40 agonist ivuxolimab in advanced cancers. Assay used: immunoSEQ multiplex PCR; TCRdb lists only in-frame clones, some missing. The repertoire holds tens of thousands of clones, with about 89% as singletons. The sample consisted of CD4+ or CD8+ T cells sorted from blood, taken in a trial of the OX40 agonist ivuxolimab. These TCRs come from an adult with an advanced solid tumor such as melanoma, head and neck, liver or kidney cancer. Each CDR3 is given with its conserved first and last residue. The order of the fields is J gene, D gene, clone size, V gene, CDR3 protein, CDR3 DNA. A D gene is named only where the DNA matches it firmly. Clone size is given for some rows only: seen once, a few or many times, or a class if the clone is expanded.

TRBJ1-1 | - | - | TRBV18 | CASSPLRGNTEAFF | TGTGCCAGCTCACCCCTAAGGGGGAACACTGAAGCTTTCTTT
TRBJ2-1 | TRBD2 | once | TRBV7-3 | CASSRTSGRVGDEQFF | TGTGCCAGCAGCCGGACTAGCGGGAGGGTCGGGGATGAGCAGTTCTTC
TRBJ1-6 | TRBD1 | - | TRBV6-6 | CASSYSNRGDSPLHF | TGTGCCAGCAGTTACTCAAACAGGGGGGATTCACCCCTCCACTTT
TRBJ1-2 | TRBD1 | - | TRBV19 | CASSIEGGAIANYGYTF | TGTGCCAGTAGTATAGAAGGGGGCGCGATAGCTAACTATGGCTACACCTTC
TRBJ2-1 | TRBD1 | - | TRBV5-1 | CASTRDSYNEQFF | TGCGCCAGCACCCGGGACAGCTACAATGAGCAGTTCTTC
TRBJ1-5 | - | few | TRBV23-1 | CASSPRLMNQPQHF | TGCGCCAGCAGTCCTAGATTGATGAATCAGCCCCAGCATTTT
TRBJ2-1 | TRBD2 | - | TRBV28 | CASSAMGLAALYNEQFF | TGTGCCAGCAGCGCCATGGGACTAGCGGCCCTCTACAATGAGCAGTTCTTC
TRBJ2-1 | TRBD2 | - | TRBV6-1 | CASGRTSGRHEQFF | TGTGCCAGCGGCCGGACTAGCGGGAGACATGAGCAGTTCTTC
TRBJ2-6 | - | - | TRBV29-1 | CSVGWGAGANVLTF | TGCAGCGTTGGATGGGGGGCTGGGGCCAACGTCCTGACTTTC
TRBJ2-2 | TRBD1 | - | TRBV9 | CASRTQTGARSTGELFF | TGTGCCAGCAGGACCCAAACAGGGGCCCGTAGCACCGGGGAGCTGTTTTTT
TRBJ2-6 | TRBD1 | - | TRBV18 | CASSPRQGRVSGANVLTF | TGTGCCAGCTCACCACGACAGGGGCGGGTCTCTGGGGCCAACGTCCTGACTTTC
TRBJ1-3 | TRBD1 | - | TRBV28 | CASSQDRRPIPLSGNTIYF | TGTGCCAGCAGTCAGGACAGGAGACCCATTCCTCTCTCTGGAAACACCATATATTTT
TRBJ1-5 | - | - | TRBV28 | CASSISWGHQPQHF | TGTGCCAGCAGTATTTCTTGGGGTCATCAGCCCCAGCATTTT
TRBJ2-2 | - | - | TRBV9 | CASSVEPGRTGELFF | TGTGCCAGCAGCGTAGAGCCAGGGCGCACCGGGGAGCTGTTTTTT
TRBJ1-5 | - | - | TRBV18 | CASSPQGSNQPQHF | TGTGCCAGCTCACCACAGGGGAGCAATCAGCCCCAGCATTTT
TRBJ2-6 | - | - | TRBV23-1 | CASSQSPRRPSGANVLTF | TGCGCCAGCAGTCAAAGCCCGAGACGCCCCTCTGGGGCCAACGTCCTGACTTTC
TRBJ2-3 | - | - | TRBV5-4 | CASSLESTDTQYF | TGTGCCAGCAGCTTGGAATCAACAGATACGCAGTATTTT
TRBJ2-1 | - | - | TRBV18 | CASSSSTGVYNEQFF | TGTGCCAGCTCATCTTCGACGGGGGTTTACAATGAGCAGTTCTTC
TRBJ1-2 | TRBD1 | - | TRBV5-1 | CASGAGTGEGYTF | TGCGCCAGCGGGGCCGGGACAGGGGAGGGCTACACCTTC
TRBJ2-7 | TRBD2 | - | TRBV6-1 | CASSATTRGLAGAYEQYF | TGTGCCAGCAGTGCGACGACTAGGGGACTAGCGGGAGCGTACGAGCAGTACTTC
TRBJ2-1 | - | - | TRBV29-1 | CSVDGVTHNEQFF | TGCAGCGTTGACGGGGTTACCCACAATGAGCAGTTCTTC
TRBJ1-1 | - | - | TRBV19 | CASSISRVDTEAFF | TGTGCCAGTAGTATTAGCAGGGTGGACACTGAAGCTTTCTTT
TRBJ1-2 | - | - | TRBV6-1 | CASSEFSTLAALNGYTF | TGTGCCAGCAGTGAATTCAGTACGTTGGCAGCTCTAAATGGCTACACCTTC
TRBJ1-1 | - | - | TRBV18 | CASASVGQTEAFF | TGTGCCAGCGCATCGGTGGGGCAGACTGAAGCTTTCTTT
TRBJ1-1 | - | - | TRBV7-2 | CASSLVPATEAFF | TGTGCCAGCAGCTTAGTTCCAGCTACTGAAGCTTTCTTT
TRBJ1-2 | TRBD1 | - | TRBV28 | CASRTGGGWYGYTF | TGTGCCAGCAGAACGGGAGGGGGCTGGTATGGCTACACCTTC